These 22 T cell receptor beta chains share one sample of origin, sequenced in a study of neurological immune-mediated disorders. TCRdb processed the 5' RACE reads anew with MiXCR; each CDR3 protein has one entry. This sample carries more than 50,000 distinct CDR3 sequences, around 5.2% of them seen once, and the ten largest clones take 2.8%. Sequencing was performed on PBMCs. The receptors stem from a woman aged 25 to 39 with multiple sclerosis.

This clonotype was counted many times. V is TRBV28 and J is TRBJ2-7; D unresolved. V shed 4 bases and J shed 3 bases, with 7 bases lying between them. Per the germline V gene, CDR1 is MDHEN and CDR2 is SYDVKM. The length of the CDR3 is 12 residues. In DNA, the CDR3 is TGTGCCAGCAGTTCTGGTAACTACGAGCAGTACTTC. This translates into CASSSGNYEQYF.

Remarks on this clonotype: A much larger clone lies one base from this, so it may be a read error. V is TRBV5-5 and J is TRBJ1-2, with unresolved D. This CDR3 is 13 amino acids long. Germline CDR1 SGHKS, CDR2 YYEKEE (reference sequence). The CDR3 sequence: CASSLANNYSYTF. CDR3 bases: TGTGCCAGCAGCTTGGCGAACAACTATAGCTACACCTTC.

This clonotype was counted many times. The chain joins TRBV12-3 or TRBV12-4 to TRBJ2-3; D is undetermined. This CDR3 spans 15 amino acids. Trimming removed 6 bases from V and 0 bases from J, with 13 bases in between. The CDR3 here is CASSTSTASTDTQYF. In nucleotides, the CDR3 is TGTGCCAGCAGCACCTCTACAGCTAGCACAGATACGCAGTATTTT.

The genes are TRBV12-3 or TRBV12-4 and TRBJ1-2; unclear D gene. This CDR3 has 14 amino acids. Deletions cut 4 bases from V and 3 bases from J, with 12 bases between. CDR3 loop: CASSSAPNDYGYTF. CDR3 in DNA: TGTGCCAGCAGTTCCGCCCCTAATGACTATGGCTACACCTTC.

The J gene is TRBJ1-1, the V gene TRBV12-3 or TRBV12-4, with a weak D call TRBD1 (5 bases). The ends were cut back, 5 bases at V and 3 bases at J, with 10 bases in the middle. This CDR3 spans 13 amino acids. Here the CDR3 DNA reads TGTGCCAGCAGTCCCCGCAGGGACACTGAAGCTTTCTTT. Translation gives CASSPRRDTEAFF.

This clonotype appeared many times. This chain uses TRBV10-3 with TRBJ2-1; no definite D call. The CDR3 loop spans 13 amino acids. V gave up 1 base and J gave up 4 bases, with 5 bases separating them. Germline lookup yields CDR1 ENHRY and CDR2 SYGVKD. For the CDR3, the DNA is TGTGCCATCAGTGAGTTTGGTTACAATGAGCAGTTCTTC. It translates to CAISEFGYNEQFF.

This clonotype was recorded many times. The V call is TRBV20-1, the J call TRBJ2-7; D is uncertain. Germline CDR1 reads DFQATT; CDR2 reads SNEGSKA (reference sequence). Trimming pared 3 bases from V and 6 bases from J, leaving 15 bases between. The CDR3 consists of 13 residues. CDR3 bases: TGCAGTGCTAGGAGTGGAGCTACGGGCGAGCAGTACTTC. It encodes CSARSGATGEQYF.

This clonotype was seen at least ten times. The rearrangement uses TRBV30 and TRBJ1-2; 7 bases align to TRBD1. The V segment lost 4 bases and the J segment 4 bases; nucleotides outside the gene matches: 6. CDR1 is GTSNPN, CDR2 SVGIG, per germline (reference sequence). The CDR3 has 13 residues. The DNA of the CDR3 is TGTGCCTGGACTGAAGACAGGGTCTATGGCTACACCTTC. Its translation: CAWTEDRVYGYTF.

This clonotype has ten or more counts. This chain links TRBV15 with TRBJ2-5; D may be TRBD2 (6 bases). The CDR3 runs to 15 residues. V lost 3 bases and J 5 bases, leaving 16 bases between the germline ends. CDR1 and CDR2 from the germline V gene are LNHNV and YYDKDF (reference sequence). The CDR3 sequence: CATSSALAVGETQYF. The CDR3 DNA sequence: TGTGCCACCAGCAGTGCCTTAGCGGTTGGGGAGACCCAGTACTTC.

There are a few counts of this clonotype. The V and J genes are TRBV14 and TRBJ2-5; D is perhaps TRBD1 or TRBD2 (5 bases each). Trimming pared 3 bases from V and 7 bases from J, leaving 18 bases between. The germline CDR1 and CDR2 sequences are SGHDN and FVKESK. This CDR3 contains 15 residues. The CDR3 DNA is TGTGCCAGCAGCCAGACCGGGGCCAAAGGAGCGACCCAGTACTTC. It encodes CASSQTGAKGATQYF. Full variable domain (remainder filled in from reference TRBV14 and TRBJ2-5): EAGVTQFPSHSVIEKGQTVTLRCDPISGHDNLYWYRRVMGKEIKFLLHFVKESKQDESGMPNNRFLAERTGGTYSTLKVQPAELEDSGVYFCASSQTGAKGATQYFGPGTRLLVL.

This clonotype was seen repeatedly, ten times or more. The chain combines TRBV5-1 with TRBJ2-5; no clear D. Trimming took off 0 bases at V and 5 bases at J, with 5 bases between the two ends. This CDR3 spans 12 amino acids. Germline V CDR1 and CDR2: SGHRS, YFSETQ. The CDR3 region has the DNA TGCGCCAGCAGCTTGGCCGGGGAGACCCAGTACTTC. This gives the protein CASSLAGETQYF.

The J gene is TRBJ2-1, the V gene TRBV5-1; tentative D call: TRBD2 (6 bases). This CDR3 has 15 amino acids. Germline V gene sequence: CDR1 SGHRS, CDR2 YFSETQ. V shed 4 bases and J shed 1 base, with 12 bases lying between them. CDR3 nucleotides: TGCGCCAGCAGCCGATATAGCGGTTCCTACAATGAGCAGTTCTTC. Protein sequence: CASSRYSGSYNEQFF. Full variable domain (outside the CDR3, taken from reference TRBV5-1 and TRBJ2-1): KAGVTQTPRYLIKTRGQQVTLSCSPISGHRSVSWYQQTPGQGLQFLFEYFSETQRNKGNFPGRFSGRQFSNSRSEMNVSTLELGDSALYLCASSRYSGSYNEQFFGPGTRLTVL.

This clonotype came up a few times. The gene calls are TRBV12-3 or TRBV12-4 and TRBJ2-3, with 7 bases that match TRBD2. The CDR3 totals 12 residues. The CDR3: CTSGGDTDTQYF. In nucleotides, the CDR3 is TGTACCTCGGGGGGAGACACAGATACGCAGTATTTT.

The sample holds many counts of this clonotype. The V and J genes are TRBV20-1 and TRBJ2-5; tentatively, D is TRBD2 (5 bases). Germline V gene data show CDR1 as DFQATT and CDR2 as SNEGSKA (reference sequence). The CDR3 covers 12 residues. Trimming left V 5 bases short and J 5 bases short, with 12 bases between. DNA for the CDR3: TGCAGTGCTTCTCCAGCGGTGGAGACCCAGTACTTC. Translated, it gives CSASPAVETQYF.

In its sample, this clonotype was seen many times. V usage is TRBV3-1 and J usage is TRBJ1-1; 7 bases match TRBD1. Germline V gives CDR1 LGHDT, CDR2 YNNKEL (reference sequence). The V and J ends lost 1 base and 11 bases, in that order; junction bases with no gene match: 4. The CDR3 loop spans 12 amino acids. Written as DNA, the CDR3 is TGTGCCAGCAGCCAAGCGGAGGGGGCGGCTTTCTTT. Amino acids: CASSQAEGAAFF.

This clonotype was counted many times. The chain is built from TRBV20-1 and TRBJ1-5; no clear D. The CDR3 consists of 15 residues. Germline loops: CDR1 DFQATT, CDR2 SNEGSKA (reference sequence). Trimming removed 5 bases at V and 4 bases at J, with 18 bases between. The CDR3 DNA reads as TGCAGTGCTCACTCGAACTCCCTGGGAAATCAGCCCCAGCATTTT. This gives the protein CSAHSNSLGNQPQHF.

At least ten counts were recorded for this clonotype. V gene TRBV3-1 combines with J gene TRBJ1-2; D may be TRBD1 (6 bases). V shed 4 bases and J shed 7 bases, with 13 bases lying between them. The CDR3 runs to 13 residues. From germline, CDR1 is LGHDT and CDR2 YNNKEL (reference sequence). In nucleotides, the CDR3 is TGTGCCAGCAGCCCAGAAATGGGGGCTGGCTACACCTTC. Residues: CASSPEMGAGYTF.

This clonotype has at least ten counts. The chain recombines TRBV20-1 with TRBJ2-1; TRBD2 agrees at 11 bases. Per germline, CDR1 DFQATT and CDR2 SNEGSKA (reference sequence). The ends lost 3 bases at V and 6 bases at J; junction bases unmatched: 7. This CDR3 has 15 residues. The CDR3 DNA follows: TGCAGTGCTAGGACCGGGACTAGCGGAACCAATGAGCAGTTCTTC. It yields the protein CSARTGTSGTNEQFF.

The rearrangement joins TRBV20-1 to TRBJ2-5; the D gene could be TRBD1 or TRBD2 (5 bases each). The CDR3 has 11 residues. Trimming took off 5 bases at V and 7 bases at J, with 11 bases between the two ends. The V gene's germline CDR1 is DFQATT and CDR2 SNEGSKA (reference sequence). CDR3 in DNA: TGCAGTGCTTACGGGGCGGGGACCCAGTACTTC. It encodes CSAYGAGTQYF.

This clonotype was observed many times. The chain employs TRBV10-2 and TRBJ2-7, with TRBD2 as a possible D gene (6 bases). CDR1 and CDR2 from the germline V gene are WSHSY and SAAADI. The CDR3 spans 14 residues. V was pared by 7 bases and J by 2 bases, with 15 bases between. CDR3 region: CASMVAGPTYEQYF. CDR3 in DNA: TGCGCCAGCATGGTGGCGGGGCCAACCTACGAGCAGTACTTC.

This clonotype appeared many times. The rearrangement links TRBV7-9 to TRBJ2-3; D not certain. Germline CDR1 SEHNR, CDR2 FQNEAQ (reference sequence). The CDR3 extends over 9 amino acids. Here the CDR3 reads CATTDTQYF. For the CDR3, the DNA is TGTGCGACTACAGATACGCAGTATTTT.

The rearrangement uses TRBV7-3 and TRBJ2-7; D perhaps matches TRBD1 (6 bases). Trimming took off 1 base at V and 3 bases at J, with 7 bases between the two ends. Germline loops: CDR1 SGHTA, CDR2 FQGTGA. The CDR3 has 13 amino acids. The CDR3 DNA follows: TGTGCCAGCAGCTTAAAAGGGGGCTACGAGCAGTACTTC. The encoded protein is CASSLKGGYEQYF.